The clone carrying this T cell receptor beta chain has ten or more counts. Its antigen remains unknown. This sample stems from a study of response to subunit inactivated influenza vaccine. Each CDR3 protein gets one entry after TCRdb re-called the RT-PCR reads with MiXCR. This table has about 780,000 distinct CDR3 sequences, around a sixth appearing once. Study findings and constraints: The authors proposed limited new T cell recruitment per seasonal influenza vaccination.

Trimming cost V 3 bases and J 7 bases, with 8 bases left between them. Per the germline V gene, CDR1 is SGHRS and CDR2 is YFSETQ. The CDR3 consists of 11 residues. Sequenced here: PBMCs from blood, sampled roughly 5 days after vaccination. This TCR came from a man aged 50-59 years who received an inactivated influenza vaccine. This chain links TRBV5-1 with TRBJ2-7; D unresolved. Here the CDR3 reads CASSSMGEQYF. In DNA form, the CDR3 reads TGCGCCAGCAGCTCTATGGGGGAGCAGTACTTC.